This T cell receptor beta chain came from a study of post-analysis software for immune sequencing data. At the level of the study: Patients had relapsing-remitting, secondary progressive or progressive-relapsing multiple sclerosis; some lacked subtype.

Presence of unique molecular identifiers characterized the TCR beta cDNA libraries. TCRdb fed the PCR reads into MiXCR, producing one record per CDR3 protein. The top ten clones hold approximately 4.5% of a sample with 820,000 or so distinct CDR3 sequences, approximately 53% of them seen once. The CDR3 consists of 13 residues. Trimming stripped 3 bases from V and 1 base from J, with 6 bases between. Germline V lookup: CDR1 SGHAT, CDR2 FQNNGV. Study-level findings and limits: F measure clustering grouped samples strongly by preparation batch. Four or five TRBV segments were more frequent in patients than controls; TRBV5-6, TRBV5-1 and TRBV20-1 belonged to this group. Comparison with controls showed significantly lower normalized Chao1 diversity in multiple sclerosis patients.

Remarks on this clonotype: Its target is unknown.

Sequencing used blood. The sequence was obtained from a girl aged 5-17 years with multiple sclerosis. The J gene is TRBJ1-2, the V gene TRBV11-2; D call uncertain. CDR3: CASSLHSNYGYTF. CDR3 nucleotides: TGTGCCAGCAGCTTGCACAGTAACTATGGCTACACCTTC.